This TCR beta chain derives from a study of T cell responses to AZD1222 COVID-19 vaccine. Data came from immunoSEQ multiplex PCR; TCRdb stores just in-frame clones and leaves some out. The sample consists of about 110,000 clones, 70% to 90% of them appearing once. With regard to this clone: What it recognizes is unknown.

Per germline, CDR1 MNHNS and CDR2 SASEGT. The germline V and J ends were trimmed by 3 bases and 2 bases, with 16 bases remaining between them. The CDR3 length is 17 residues. Findings and caveats of the study: White British people made up most donors, females outnumbered males, and clonal diversity was possibly underestimated. Regions 160-218 and 743-854 dominated among vaccine-associated CD4 TCRs spanning spike. Spike-specific TCR breadth and depth were elevated following two AZD1222 doses.

The clonotype originates from an adult in good health. The genes are TRBV6-1 and TRBJ1-4; a possible D gene is TRBD1 (6 bases). The specimen was peripheral blood, collected on day 0 of AZD1222 vaccination. The chain's CDR3 is CASSEEVWGATNEKLFF. CDR3 bases: TGTGCCAGCAGTGAGGAGGTTTGGGGGGCGACTAATGAAAAACTGTTTTTT.